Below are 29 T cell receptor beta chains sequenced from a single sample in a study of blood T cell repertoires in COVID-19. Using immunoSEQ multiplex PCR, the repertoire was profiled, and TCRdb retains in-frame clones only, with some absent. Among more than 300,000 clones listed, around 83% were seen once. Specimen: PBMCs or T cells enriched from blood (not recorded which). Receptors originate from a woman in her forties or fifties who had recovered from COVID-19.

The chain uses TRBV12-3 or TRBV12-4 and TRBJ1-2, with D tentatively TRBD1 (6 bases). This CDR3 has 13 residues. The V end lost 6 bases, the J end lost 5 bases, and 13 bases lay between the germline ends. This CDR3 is CASRTTGQYGYTF. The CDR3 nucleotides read TGTGCCAGCAGAACCACAGGGCAGTATGGCTACACCTTC.

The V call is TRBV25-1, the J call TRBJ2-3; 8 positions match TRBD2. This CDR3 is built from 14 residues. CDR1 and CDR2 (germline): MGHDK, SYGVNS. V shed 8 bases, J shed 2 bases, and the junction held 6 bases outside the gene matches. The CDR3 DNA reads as TGTGCCAGCCGGGAGGGAGGGAACACAGATACGCAGTATTTT. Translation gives CASREGGNTDTQYF.

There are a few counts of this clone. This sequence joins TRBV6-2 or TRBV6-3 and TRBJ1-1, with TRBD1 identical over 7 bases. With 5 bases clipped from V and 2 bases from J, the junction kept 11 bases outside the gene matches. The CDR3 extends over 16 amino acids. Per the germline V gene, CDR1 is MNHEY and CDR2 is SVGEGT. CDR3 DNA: TGTGCCAGCAGTCCAACTCAAGGGGGCTACAACACTGAAGCTTTCTTT. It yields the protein CASSPTQGGYNTEAFF.

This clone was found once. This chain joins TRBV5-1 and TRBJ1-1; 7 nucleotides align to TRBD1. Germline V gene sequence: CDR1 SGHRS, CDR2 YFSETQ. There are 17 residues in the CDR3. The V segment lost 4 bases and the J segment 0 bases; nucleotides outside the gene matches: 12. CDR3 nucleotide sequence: TGCGCCAGCAGCAGGGACCCCGGAGGGACAGTGAACACTGAAGCTTTCTTT. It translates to CASSRDPGGTVNTEAFF.

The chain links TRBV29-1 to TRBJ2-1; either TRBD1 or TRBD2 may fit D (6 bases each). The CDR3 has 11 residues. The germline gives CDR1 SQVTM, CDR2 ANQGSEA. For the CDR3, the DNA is TGCACCGGGGGCGACAACAATGAGCAGTTCTTC. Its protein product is CTGGDNNEQFF.

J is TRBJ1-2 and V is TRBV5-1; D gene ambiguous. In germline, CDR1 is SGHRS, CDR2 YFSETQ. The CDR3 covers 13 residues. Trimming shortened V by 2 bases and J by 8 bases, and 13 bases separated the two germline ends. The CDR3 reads CASSFDGTGGYTF. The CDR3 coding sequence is TGCGCCAGCAGCTTTGATGGCACGGGAGGCTACACCTTC.

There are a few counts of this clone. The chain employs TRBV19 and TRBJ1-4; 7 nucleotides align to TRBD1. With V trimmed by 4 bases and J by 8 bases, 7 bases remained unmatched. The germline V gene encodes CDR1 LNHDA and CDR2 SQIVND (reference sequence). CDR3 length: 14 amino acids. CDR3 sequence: CASSKGQLGEKLFF. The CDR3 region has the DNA TGTGCCAGTAGTAAGGGACAGCTCGGGGAAAAACTGTTTTTT. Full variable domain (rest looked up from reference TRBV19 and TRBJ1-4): DGGITQSPKYLFRKEGQNVTLSCEQNLNHDAMYWYRQDPGQGLRLIYYSQIVNDFQKGDIAEGYSVSREKKESFPLTVTSAQKNPTAFYLCASSKGQLGEKLFFGSGTQLSVL.

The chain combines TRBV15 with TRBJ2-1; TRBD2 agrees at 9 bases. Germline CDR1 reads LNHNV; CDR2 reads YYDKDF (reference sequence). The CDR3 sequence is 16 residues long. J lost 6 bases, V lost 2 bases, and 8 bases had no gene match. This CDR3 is CATSRSLAGRANEQFF. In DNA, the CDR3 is TGTGCCACCAGCAGATCCCTAGCGGGGAGGGCCAATGAGCAGTTCTTC.

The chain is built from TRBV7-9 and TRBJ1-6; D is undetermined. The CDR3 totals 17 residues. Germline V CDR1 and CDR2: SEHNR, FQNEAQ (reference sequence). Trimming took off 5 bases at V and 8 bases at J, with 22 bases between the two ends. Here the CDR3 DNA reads TGTGCCAGCAGCCCTTATGAGGGCTCTGGGTATGATTCACCCCTCCACTTT. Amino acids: CASSPYEGSGYDSPLHF.

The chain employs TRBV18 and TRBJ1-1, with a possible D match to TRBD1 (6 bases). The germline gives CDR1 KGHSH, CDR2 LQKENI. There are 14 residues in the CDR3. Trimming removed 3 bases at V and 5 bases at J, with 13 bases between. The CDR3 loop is CASSPQGSRTEAFF. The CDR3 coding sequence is TGTGCCAGCTCACCGCAGGGGAGTCGGACTGAAGCTTTCTTT.

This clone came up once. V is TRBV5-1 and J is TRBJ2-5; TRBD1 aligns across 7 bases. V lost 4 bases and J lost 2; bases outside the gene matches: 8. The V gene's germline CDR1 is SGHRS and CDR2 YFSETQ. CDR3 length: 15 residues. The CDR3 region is CASSDPTGQQETQYF. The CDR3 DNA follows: TGCGCCAGCAGCGACCCGACAGGGCAACAAGAGACCCAGTACTTC.

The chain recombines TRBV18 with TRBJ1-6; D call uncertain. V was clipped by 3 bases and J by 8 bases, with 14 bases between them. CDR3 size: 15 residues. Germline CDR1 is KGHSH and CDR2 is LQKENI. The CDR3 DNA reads TGTGCCAGCTCACCGGGGAGACCCTTTGATTCACCCCTCCACTTT. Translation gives CASSPGRPFDSPLHF.

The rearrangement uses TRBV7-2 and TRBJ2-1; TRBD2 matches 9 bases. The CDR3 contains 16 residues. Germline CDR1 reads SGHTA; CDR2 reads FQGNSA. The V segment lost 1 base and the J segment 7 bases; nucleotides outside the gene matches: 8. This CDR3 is CASSLGGRGGRNEQFF. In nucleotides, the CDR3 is TGTGCCAGCAGCTTAGGAGGGCGGGGGGGCAGGAATGAGCAGTTCTTC.

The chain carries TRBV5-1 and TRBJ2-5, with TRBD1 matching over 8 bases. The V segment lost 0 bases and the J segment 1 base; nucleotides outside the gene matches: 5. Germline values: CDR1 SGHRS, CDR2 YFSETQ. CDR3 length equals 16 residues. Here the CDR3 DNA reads TGCGCCAGCAGCTTGGTTAGACAGGGGATCCAAGAGACCCAGTACTTC. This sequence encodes CASSLVRQGIQETQYF.

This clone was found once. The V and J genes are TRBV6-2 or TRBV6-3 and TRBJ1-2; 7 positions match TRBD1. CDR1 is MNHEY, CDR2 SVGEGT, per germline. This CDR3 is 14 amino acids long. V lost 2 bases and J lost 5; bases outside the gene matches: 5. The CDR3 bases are TGTGCCAGCAGTTACCCGGACAGGATGTATGGCTACACCTTC. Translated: CASSYPDRMYGYTF.

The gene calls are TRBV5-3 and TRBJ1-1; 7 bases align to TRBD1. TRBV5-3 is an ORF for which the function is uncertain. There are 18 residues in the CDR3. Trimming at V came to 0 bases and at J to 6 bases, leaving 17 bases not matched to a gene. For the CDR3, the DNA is TGTGCCAGAAGCTTGGCCAAAGGGACAGACCTTGCACGACCTGAAGCTTTCTTT. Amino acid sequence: CARSLAKGTDLARPEAFF.

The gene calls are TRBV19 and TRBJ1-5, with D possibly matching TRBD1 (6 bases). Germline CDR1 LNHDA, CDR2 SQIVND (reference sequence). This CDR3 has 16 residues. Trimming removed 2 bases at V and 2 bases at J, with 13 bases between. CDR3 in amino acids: CASSIKPGQGNQPQHF. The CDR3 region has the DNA TGTGCCAGTAGTATAAAGCCGGGACAAGGCAATCAGCCCCAGCATTTT.

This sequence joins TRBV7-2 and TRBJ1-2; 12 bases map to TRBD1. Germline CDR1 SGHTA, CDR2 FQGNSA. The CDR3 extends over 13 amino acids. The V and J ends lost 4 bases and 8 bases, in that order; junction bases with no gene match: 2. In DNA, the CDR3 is TGTGCCAGCAGCTATGGGACAGGGGGCGGCTACACCTTC. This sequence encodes CASSYGTGGGYTF.

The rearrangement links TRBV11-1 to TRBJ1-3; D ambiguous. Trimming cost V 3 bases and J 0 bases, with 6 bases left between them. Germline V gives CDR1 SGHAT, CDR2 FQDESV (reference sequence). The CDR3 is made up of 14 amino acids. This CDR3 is CASSLGGSGNTIYF. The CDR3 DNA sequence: TGTGCCAGCAGCTTGGGAGGCTCTGGAAACACCATATATTTT.

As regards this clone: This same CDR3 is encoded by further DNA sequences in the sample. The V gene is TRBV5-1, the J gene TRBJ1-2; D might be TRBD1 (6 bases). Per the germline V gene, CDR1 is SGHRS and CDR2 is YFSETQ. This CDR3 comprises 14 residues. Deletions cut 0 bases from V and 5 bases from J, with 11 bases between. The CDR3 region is CASSLGQGYYGYTF. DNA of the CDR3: TGCGCCAGCAGCTTGGGGCAGGGGTATTATGGCTACACCTTC.

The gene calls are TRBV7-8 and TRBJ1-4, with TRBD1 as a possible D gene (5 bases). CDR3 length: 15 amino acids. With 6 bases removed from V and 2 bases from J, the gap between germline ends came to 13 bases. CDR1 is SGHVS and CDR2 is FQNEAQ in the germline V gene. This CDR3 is CASRPTYRTNEKLFF. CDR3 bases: TGTGCCAGCAGGCCAACCTACAGGACTAATGAAAAACTGTTTTTT.

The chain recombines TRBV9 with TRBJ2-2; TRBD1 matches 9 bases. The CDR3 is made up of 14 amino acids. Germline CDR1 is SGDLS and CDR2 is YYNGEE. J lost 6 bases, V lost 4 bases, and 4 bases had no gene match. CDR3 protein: CASSQTGGSGELFF. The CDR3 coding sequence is TGTGCCAGCAGCCAGACAGGGGGATCCGGGGAGCTGTTTTTT. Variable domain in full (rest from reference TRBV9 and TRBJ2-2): DSGVTQTPKHLITATGQRVTLRCSPRSGDLSVYWYQQSLDQGLQFLIQYYNGEERAKGNILERFSAQQFPDLHSELNLSSLELGDSALYFCASSQTGGSGELFFGEGSRLTVL.

The CDR3 sequence is CATSEPDGTGRDTQYF. CDR3 nucleotide sequence: TGTGCCACCAGTGAGCCGGACGGGACAGGGAGAGATACGCAGTATTTT. The rearrangement links TRBV24-1 to TRBJ2-3, with TRBD1 matching 9 bases. Germline V gene lookup returns CDR1 KGHDR and CDR2 SFDVKD. The CDR3 spans 16 residues. With V trimmed by 4 bases and J by 5 bases, 9 bases remained unmatched.

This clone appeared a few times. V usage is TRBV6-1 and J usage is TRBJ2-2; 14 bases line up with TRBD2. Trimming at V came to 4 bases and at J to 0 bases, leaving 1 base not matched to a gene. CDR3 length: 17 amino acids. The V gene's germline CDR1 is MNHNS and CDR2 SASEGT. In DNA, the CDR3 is TGTGCCAGCAGTGGACTAGCGGGAGGGCCGAACACCGGGGAGCTGTTTTTT. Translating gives CASSGLAGGPNTGELFF.

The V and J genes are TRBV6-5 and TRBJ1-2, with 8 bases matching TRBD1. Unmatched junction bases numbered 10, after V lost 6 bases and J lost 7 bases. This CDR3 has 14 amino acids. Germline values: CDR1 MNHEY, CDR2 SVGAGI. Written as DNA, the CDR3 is TGTGCCAGCAGCTACGACCGGACAGGGACTGGCTACACCTTC. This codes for CASSYDRTGTGYTF.

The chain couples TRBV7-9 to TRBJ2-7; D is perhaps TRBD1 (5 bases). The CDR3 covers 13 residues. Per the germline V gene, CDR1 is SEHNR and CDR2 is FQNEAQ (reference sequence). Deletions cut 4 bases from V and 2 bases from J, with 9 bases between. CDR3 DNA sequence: TGTGCCAGCAGCTCTACAGGTACCTACGAGCAGTACTTC. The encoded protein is CASSSTGTYEQYF.

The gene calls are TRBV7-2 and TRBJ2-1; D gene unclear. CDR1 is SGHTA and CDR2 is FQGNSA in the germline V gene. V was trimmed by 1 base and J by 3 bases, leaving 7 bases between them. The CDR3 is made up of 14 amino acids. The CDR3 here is CASSLEAFYNEQFF. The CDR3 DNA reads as TGTGCCAGCAGCTTAGAAGCGTTCTACAATGAGCAGTTCTTC.

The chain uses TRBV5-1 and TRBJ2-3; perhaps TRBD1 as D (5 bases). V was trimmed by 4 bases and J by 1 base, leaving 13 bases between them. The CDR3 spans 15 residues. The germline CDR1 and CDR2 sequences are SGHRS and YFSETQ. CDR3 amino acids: CASSSQGPGTDTQYF. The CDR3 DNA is TGCGCCAGCAGCAGCCAGGGCCCTGGCACAGATACGCAGTATTTT.

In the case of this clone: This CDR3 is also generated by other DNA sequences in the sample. The CDR3, as DNA: TGTGCCTGGAGTGGGGGGGGAGATCAGCCCCAGCATTTT. It codes for CAWSGGGDQPQHF. This chain connects TRBV30 to TRBJ1-5; D is perhaps TRBD1 (5 bases). CDR3 length: 13 residues. CDR1 and CDR2 from the germline V gene are GTSNPN and SVGIG (reference sequence). Between the trimmed V and J ends, which lost 1 base and 5 bases, there was a span of 9 bases.